This TCR beta chain was identified in a study of T-cell memory formation after mild COVID-19. TCRdb reprocessed the 5' RACE reads via MiXCR and lists one record per CDR3 protein. The table has over 350,000 distinct CDR3 sequences, approximately 24% seen once. V dropped 9 bases and J dropped 0 bases, with 14 bases sitting between them. CDR1 is MGHRA, CDR2 YSYEKL, per germline. CDR3 length: 14 amino acids. This TCR derives from an adult woman who had mild COVID-19 (a few samples of this study predate the infection). Cell type and time point are not known. The sample comprised PBMCs or a T cell subset sorted from them (not recorded which). V is TRBV4-1 and J is TRBJ1-1; the D is unclear. In DNA form, the CDR3 reads TGCGCCAGTCGGACCTTGGGGTTGAACACTGAAGCTTTCTTT. Translated: CASRTLGLNTEAFF.